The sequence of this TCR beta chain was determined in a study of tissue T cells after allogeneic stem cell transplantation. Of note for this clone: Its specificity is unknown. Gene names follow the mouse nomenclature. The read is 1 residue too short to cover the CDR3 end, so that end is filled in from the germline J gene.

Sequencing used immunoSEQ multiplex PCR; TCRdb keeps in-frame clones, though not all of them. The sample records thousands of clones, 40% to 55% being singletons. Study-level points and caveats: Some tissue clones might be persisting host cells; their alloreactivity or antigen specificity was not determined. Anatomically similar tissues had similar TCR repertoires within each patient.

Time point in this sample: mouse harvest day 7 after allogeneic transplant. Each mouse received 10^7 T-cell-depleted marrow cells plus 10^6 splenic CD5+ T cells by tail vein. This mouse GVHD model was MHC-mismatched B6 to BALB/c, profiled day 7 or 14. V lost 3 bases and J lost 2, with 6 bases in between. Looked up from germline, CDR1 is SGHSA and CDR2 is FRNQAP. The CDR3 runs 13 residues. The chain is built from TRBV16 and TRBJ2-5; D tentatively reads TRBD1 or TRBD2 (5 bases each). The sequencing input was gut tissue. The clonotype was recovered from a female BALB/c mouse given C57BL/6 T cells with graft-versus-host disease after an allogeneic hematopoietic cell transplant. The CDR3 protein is CASSFGAQDTQYF. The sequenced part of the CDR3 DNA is TGTGCAAGCAGCTTCGGGGCCCAAGACACCCAGTAC.